This is a list of T cell receptor beta chains from one sample in a study of cytomegalovirus exposure and HLA in healthy donors. Clones were read by immunoSEQ multiplex PCR, and TCRdb kept only the in-frame ones, dropping some. This table has about 160,000 clones, around 80% appearing once. What was sequenced was PBMCs. These receptors were taken from a male donor in good health and CMV-seropositive. Both conserved end residues are part of each CDR3. D genes are given only for firm matches. The size entry is marked missing in some rows and otherwise reads once, few, many or a size class.

.,TRBV28,.,TRBJ2-5,CASSPHVGETQYF,TGTGCCAGCAGCCCCCACGTCGGGGAGACCCAGTACTTC
.,TRBV29-1,once,TRBJ2-7,CSVEGGGSYEQYF,TGCAGCGTTGAAGGGGGCGGTTCCTACGAGCAGTACTTC
.,TRBV7-9,.,TRBJ1-5,CASSVGQRNQPQHF,TGTGCCAGCAGCGTCGGACAGCGCAATCAGCCCCAGCATTTT
.,TRBV11-3,.,TRBJ2-2,CASSLEAGGELFF,TGTGCCAGCAGTCTAGAGGCGGGCGGGGAGCTGTTTTTT
.,TRBV4-1,.,TRBJ2-5,CASSQAQGIQETQYF,TGCGCCAGCAGCCAAGCCCAGGGGATCCAAGAGACCCAGTACTTC
.,TRBV30,.,TRBJ1-6,CAWSAQGSVNSPLHF,TGTGCCTGGAGTGCACAGGGCTCTGTTAATTCACCCCTCCACTTT
TRBD1,TRBV19,.,TRBJ1-2,CASSTAGQGNYGYTF,TGTGCCAGTAGTACGGCGGGACAGGGTAACTATGGCTACACCTTC
TRBD1,TRBV9,once,TRBJ1-1,CASSVPHRGRNTEAFF,TGTGCCAGCAGCGTCCCTCACAGGGGGAGGAACACTGAAGCTTTCTTT
.,TRBV7-6,.,TRBJ2-3,CASSSRGWGADTQYF,TGTGCCAGCAGCTCCCGGGGGTGGGGGGCAGATACGCAGTATTTT
.,TRBV7-9,.,TRBJ2-1,CASSSREPLRGSGEQFF,TGTGCCAGCAGCTCCCGTGAACCACTTCGTGGGAGTGGTGAGCAGTTCTTC
.,TRBV7-9,.,TRBJ1-4,CASSLGRAATNEKLFF,TGTGCCAGCAGCCTAGGGAGGGCAGCAACTAATGAAAAACTGTTTTTT
.,TRBV7-2,.,TRBJ1-3,CASIPGGGNTIYF,TGTGCCAGCATCCCCGGCGGCGGAAACACCATATATTTT
TRBD1,TRBV19,.,TRBJ2-1,CASLDRGRNNEQFF,TGTGCCAGTTTAGACAGGGGGCGCAACAATGAGCAGTTCTTC
TRBD2,TRBV7-2,.,TRBJ2-7,CASSSATTGLAGYEQYF,TGTGCCAGCAGCTCGGCCACGACGGGACTAGCGGGCTACGAGCAGTACTTC
.,TRBV7-9,once,TRBJ2-7,CSSSFAGVSYEQYF,TGTTCCAGCAGCTTTGCAGGGGTCTCCTACGAGCAGTACTTC
TRBD1,TRBV7-9,.,TRBJ2-6,CSSSSPTGGLSGANVLTF,TGTTCCAGCAGCTCTCCGACAGGGGGTCTGTCTGGGGCCAACGTCCTGACTTTC
TRBD2,TRBV30,.,TRBJ2-3,CAWSPISGRAGGDTQYF,TGTGCCTGGAGCCCGATAAGCGGGAGGGCCGGTGGGGATACGCAGTATTTT
TRBD2,TRBV6-4,.,TRBJ2-1,CASSLAGGPHNEQFF,TGTGCCAGCTCCTTAGCGGGAGGGCCCCACAATGAGCAGTTCTTC
TRBD1,TRBV2,.,TRBJ2-1,CASSYIQQGNEQFF,TGTGCCAGCAGTTACATCCAACAGGGGAATGAGCAGTTCTTC
.,TRBV10-3,.,TRBJ2-7,CAISVAQGFPGEQYF,TGTGCCATCAGTGTAGCGCAGGGGTTCCCCGGCGAGCAGTACTTC
.,TRBV7-7,.,TRBJ2-2,CASSSRDFNTGELFF,TGTGCTAGCAGCTCACGGGACTTCAACACCGGGGAGCTGTTTTTT
.,TRBV4-2,.,TRBJ2-1,CASTPTGNTYNEQFF,TGTGCCAGCACCCCAACCGGGAACACCTACAATGAGCAGTTCTTC
TRBD2,TRBV13,.,TRBJ2-5,CASSSPTSVETQYF,TGTGCCAGCAGCTCCCCAACTAGCGTGGAGACCCAGTACTTC
.,TRBV28,.,TRBJ1-1,CASSSTRDTGTDTEAFF,TGTGCCAGCAGTTCGACCCGGGACACGGGCACGGACACTGAAGCTTTCTTT
TRBD1,TRBV2,.,TRBJ2-5,CASSVQGAPRETQYF,TGTGCCAGCAGTGTGCAGGGGGCGCCCCGAGAGACCCAGTACTTC
TRBD2,TRBV4-1,.,TRBJ2-2,CASSSRLAGAGELFF,TGCGCCAGCAGCTCGAGACTAGCGGGAGCCGGGGAGCTGTTTTTT
.,TRBV7-2,.,TRBJ1-4,CASSPRQTESEKLFF,TGTGCCAGCAGCCCCAGACAGACAGAGAGCGAAAAACTGTTTTTT
TRBD2,TRBV9,.,TRBJ2-1,CASSVDGRSYNEQFF,TGTGCCAGCAGCGTAGACGGGAGGTCCTACAATGAGCAGTTCTTC
.,TRBV5-4,.,TRBJ2-7,CASSSEISYEQYF,TGTGCCAGCAGCTCGGAGATCTCCTACGAGCAGTACTTC
.,TRBV5-6,.,TRBJ2-7,CASSLGGLAEFYEQHF,TGTGCTAGCAGCTTGGGGGGTCTAGCTGAGTTTTACGAGCAGCACTTC
.,TRBV7-3,few,TRBJ2-6,CASSPHRAVSGANVLTF,TGTGCCAGCAGCCCGCACAGGGCGGTCTCTGGGGCCAACGTCCTGACTTTC
.,TRBV23-1,once,TRBJ1-5,CASSQSNGGGNQPQHF,TGCGCCAGCAGTCAATCCAACGGAGGGGGCAATCAGCCCCAGCATTTT
.,TRBV4-3,.,TRBJ2-3,CASSQRTVEGDTQYF,TGCGCCAGCAGCCAAAGGACCGTGGAGGGAGATACGCAGTATTTT
TRBD1,TRBV4-3,.,TRBJ2-7,CASSKGTLDRGYEQYF,TGCGCCAGCAGCAAAGGGACCTTGGACAGGGGTTACGAGCAGTACTTC
.,TRBV7-9,.,TRBJ1-1,CSSSRATRGDTEAFF,TGTTCCAGCAGCCGAGCTACCAGGGGCGACACTGAAGCTTTCTTT
TRBD2,TRBV7-6,once,TRBJ2-7,CASSRQLAMSSYEQYF,TGTGCCAGCAGCCGGCAACTAGCGATGAGCTCCTACGAGCAGTACTTC
.,TRBV9,.,TRBJ2-7,CASSRTGQSYEQYF,TGTGCCAGCAGTCGAACGGGACAAAGTTACGAGCAGTACTTC
.,TRBV19,.,TRBJ1-2,CASSIAGDQGYTF,TGTGCCAGTAGTATAGCAGGGGATCAAGGCTACACCTTC
TRBD1,TRBV29-1,.,TRBJ1-1,CSVKSTGAFTEAFF,TGCAGCGTTAAATCGACAGGGGCCTTCACTGAAGCTTTCTTT
TRBD1,TRBV30,once,TRBJ2-3,CAWSDRGSTDTQYF,TGTGCCTGGAGTGACAGGGGTTCCACAGATACGCAGTATTTT
.,TRBV11-1,.,TRBJ2-1,CASSFGWGEINEQFF,TGTGCCAGCAGCTTCGGTTGGGGGGAGATCAATGAGCAGTTCTTC
TRBD2,TRBV7-7,once,TRBJ2-5,CGSSEGRALWETQYF,TGTGGTAGTTCTGAGGGGAGGGCCCTCTGGGAGACCCAGTACTTC